This T cell receptor (beta chain) was captured in a study of T cell responses to AZD1222 COVID-19 vaccine. Study outcomes and limitations: Across spike, vaccine-associated CD4 TCRs were found, dominant at 160-218 and 743-854. A reported finding is that nearly half of spike-specific TCRs target unmutated variant regions.

A remark on this clone: What it binds is not known.

This CDR3 spans 16 amino acids. Germline CDR1 reads SGHTA; CDR2 reads FQGNSA. V was shortened by 3 bases and J by 0 bases, with 14 bases between the two germline ends. Data came from immunoSEQ multiplex PCR; TCRdb stores just in-frame clones and leaves some out. The top ten hold roughly 0.98% of the sample, which has under 200,000 clones, just over 90% seen once. This TCR came from an adult in good health. Sequencing used peripheral blood, obtained on day 0 of AZD1222 vaccination. The chain carries TRBV7-2 and TRBJ1-2; D perhaps matches TRBD1 (5 bases). The CDR3 region is CASSFPQGLANYGYTF. CDR3 bases: TGTGCCAGCAGCTTTCCCCAGGGCTTAGCTAACTATGGCTACACCTTC.